This T cell receptor beta chain stems from a study of blood T cell repertoires in COVID-19. At the level of the study: Acute-phase and convalescent COVID-19 samples originated in the United States, Italy and Spain. The analysed material was cDNA or gDNA that came from T cells, B-cell-depleted T cells, or PBMCs.

The participants were between roughly 18 and 89 years old and came from roughly 24 US areas. TCRdb's copy holds only in-frame clones and misses some; the assay was immunoSEQ multiplex PCR. The sample lists about 200,000 clones; 80% to 90% were seen once. CDR3 length: 14 residues. The ends lost 4 bases at V and 4 bases at J; junction bases unmatched: 4. Germline V gives CDR1 LGHNA, CDR2 YSLEER. In this sample, this clone turned up once. The sequencing input was PBMCs or T cells enriched from blood (not recorded which). This receptor was obtained from a woman between 40 and 50 years old with acute COVID-19. The gene calls are TRBV4-3 and TRBJ2-5; 9 bases align to TRBD2. The CDR3 DNA is TGCGCCAGCAGCCGCGGGAGGGGCCGAGAGACCCAGTACTTC. Translating it yields CASSRGRGRETQYF.